This T cell receptor beta chain is drawn from a study of human T cells and chemical hapten exposure. The CDR3 runs to 14 residues. CDR1 KGHSH and CDR2 LQKENI come from the germline V gene. The germline V and J ends were trimmed by 4 bases and 0 bases, with 7 bases remaining between them. Comment on this clonotype: Its specificity is not known.

Total RNA was isolated from unfractionated whole blood. Study-wide results and caveats: Among TCRs, those above 1 in 1000 frequency were unaffected by DPC sensitization.

Unique molecular identifiers were linked by the library to individual cDNA molecules. TCRdb redid the calling of the reads with MiXCR, one entry per CDR3 protein. The sample shows 120,000 or so distinct CDR3 sequences, over 6.5% of them seen only once. This chain uses TRBV18 with TRBJ1-5; TRBD1 might be the D (5 bases). Sequencing input: whole blood. This TCR came from a human donor in good health. Some clones in this sample may be carry-over from other donors' samples. CDR3 protein: CASSRGISNQPQHF. The CDR3 bases are TGTGCCAGCTCACGGGGGATTAGCAATCAGCCCCAGCATTTT. Drawing the rest from reference TRBV18 and TRBJ1-5, the complete variable domain is NAGVMQNPRHLVRRRGQEARLRCSPMKGHSHVYWYRQLPEEGLKFMVYLQKENIIDESGMPKERFSAEFPKEGPSILRIQQVVRGDSAAYFCASSRGISNQPQHFGDGTRLSIL.